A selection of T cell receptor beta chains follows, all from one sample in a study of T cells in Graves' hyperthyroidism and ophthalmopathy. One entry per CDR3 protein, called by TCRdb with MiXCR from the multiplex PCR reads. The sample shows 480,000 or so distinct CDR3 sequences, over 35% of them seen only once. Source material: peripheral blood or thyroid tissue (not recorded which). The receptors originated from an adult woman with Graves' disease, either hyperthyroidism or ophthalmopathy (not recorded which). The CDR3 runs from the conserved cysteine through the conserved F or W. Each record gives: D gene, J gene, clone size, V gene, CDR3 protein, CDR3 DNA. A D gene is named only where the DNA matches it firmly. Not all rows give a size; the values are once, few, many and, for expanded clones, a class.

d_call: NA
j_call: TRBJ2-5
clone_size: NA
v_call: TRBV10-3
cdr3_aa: CATADGPMETQYF
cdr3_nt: TGTGCCACCGCGGACGGACCTATGGAGACCCAGTACTTC

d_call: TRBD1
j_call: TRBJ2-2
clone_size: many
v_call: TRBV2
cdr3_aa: CASSPGQGGTGELFF
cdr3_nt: TGTGCCAGCAGTCCGGGACAGGGTGGCACCGGGGAGCTGTTTTTT

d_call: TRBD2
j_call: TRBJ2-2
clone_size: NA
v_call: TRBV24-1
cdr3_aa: CATSAGLAGVPGELFF
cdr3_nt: TGTGCCACCAGTGCCGGACTAGCGGGAGTGCCCGGGGAGCTGTTTTTT

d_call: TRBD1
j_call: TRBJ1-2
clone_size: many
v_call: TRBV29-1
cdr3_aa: CSVGAGGLGGYTF
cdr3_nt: TGCAGCGTTGGGGCAGGGGGCTTGGGAGGCTACACCTTC

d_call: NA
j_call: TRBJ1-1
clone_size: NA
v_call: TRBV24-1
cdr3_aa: CATSDEGTNTEAFF
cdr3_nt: TGTGCCACCAGTGACGAAGGGACGAACACTGAAGCTTTCTTT

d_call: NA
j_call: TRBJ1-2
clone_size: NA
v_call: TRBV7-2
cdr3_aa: CASSRRGQLDFPDGYTF
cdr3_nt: TGTGCCAGCAGCCGGAGGGGACAACTCGACTTTCCCGATGGCTACACCTTC

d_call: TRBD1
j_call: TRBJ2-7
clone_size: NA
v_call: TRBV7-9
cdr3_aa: CASSQQGQGSYEQYF
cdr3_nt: TGTGCCAGCAGCCAACAGGGACAGGGTTCCTACGAGCAGTACTTC

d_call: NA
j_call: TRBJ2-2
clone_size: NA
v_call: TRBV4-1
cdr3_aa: CASSQFEPGYSGELFF
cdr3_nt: TGCGCCAGCAGCCAATTCGAGCCAGGGTATTCCGGGGAGCTGTTTTTT

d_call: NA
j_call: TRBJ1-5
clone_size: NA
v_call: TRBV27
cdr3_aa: CASSLILYGPQHF
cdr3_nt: TGTGCCAGCAGTCTCATCCTGTATGGTCCCCAGCATTTT

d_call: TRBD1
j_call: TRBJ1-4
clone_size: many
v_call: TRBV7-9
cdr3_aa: CASSAATGAYNREKLFF
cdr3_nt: TGTGCCAGCAGCGCCGCGACAGGGGCATACAACAGGGAAAAACTGTTTTTT

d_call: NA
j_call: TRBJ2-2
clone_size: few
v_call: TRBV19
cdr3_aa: CARRGLGELFF
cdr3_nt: TGTGCCAGACGGGGTCTCGGGGAGCTGTTTTTT